This T cell receptor (beta chain) appears in the sequencing data of a study of shared clonotypes between healthy human individuals. Overall study context: Serving as donors were two women and a few men, whose ages spanned 18 to 49. General observations from the study: Naive subsets generally exceeded memory subsets in estimated richness. Limitation of the genetic and exposure-history diversity represented came from the few donors. Among donors, sharing of clonotypes was expected to be affected by sequencing depth.

Clones were read by immunoSEQ multiplex PCR, and TCRdb kept only the in-frame ones, dropping some. The sample has about 960,000 clones; approximately 80% are singletons. This CDR3 is built from 15 residues. V shed 4 bases and J 0 bases; nucleotides not matched to a gene: 5. Germline CDR1 SGHTS, CDR2 YDEGEE. On this clone: Its antigen is as yet unknown.

The chain uses TRBV5-8 and TRBJ2-3, with TRBD2 identical over 7 bases. This receptor was obtained from a man aged 18 to 29 in good health. Sequencing was performed on memory CD4+ T cells sorted from blood. Subset denoted: CD45RA-negative fraction. The CDR3 DNA sequence: TGTGCCAGCAGCACCCTAGCGGTTAGCACAGATACGCAGTATTTT. Residues: CASSTLAVSTDTQYF.